This is a list of T cell receptor beta chains from one sample in a study of T cells generated in artificial thymic organoids. Which antigens these TCRs recognize remains unknown. Using its own MiXCR run on the 5' RACE reads, TCRdb lists one record per CDR3 protein. The table lists 5,700 or so distinct CDR3 sequences, less than 30% of them singletons, with roughly 3% in the top ten. Sequencing was carried out using naive CD8+ T cells grown in artificial thymic organoids from cord blood stem and progenitor cells. The origin of the receptors is a human donor who gave cord blood stem cells for thymic organoid culture, a cardiac surgery patient who gave postnatal thymus, or a blood donor (not recorded which). The CDR3 runs from the conserved cysteine through the conserved F or W. D genes are given only for firm matches. Not all rows give a size; the values are once, few, many and, for expanded clones, a class.

>TRBV4-2|TRBJ2-3|NA|NA
TGTGCCAGCAGCCAAGGCAGTCCCACAGATACGCAGTATTTT
CASSQGSPTDTQYF
>TRBV5-6|TRBJ1-1|medium-sized|TRBD1
TGTGCCAGCAGCCGGACAGGGGGCAACACTGAAGCTTTCTTT
CASSRTGGNTEAFF
>TRBV7-2|TRBJ2-7|medium-sized|NA
TGTGCCAGCAGCTTGGGGCCCTACAGGAGATCCTACGAGCAGTACTTC
CASSLGPYRRSYEQYF
>TRBV11-2|TRBJ1-5|medium-sized|TRBD1
TGTGCCAGCAGCGGGGGACAGGGGATCTGCAATCAGCCCCAGCATTTT
CASSGGQGICNQPQHF
>TRBV10-3|TRBJ2-7|medium-sized|NA
TGTGCCATCAGTGAGACAGGGAACTACGAGCAGTACTTC
CAISETGNYEQYF
>TRBV4-3|TRBJ2-4|once|NA
TGCGCCAGCAGCCAAGGGTACAGGCTTCTAGCCAAAAACATTCAGTACTTC
CASSQGYRLLAKNIQYF
>TRBV12-3/TRBV12-4|TRBJ1-5|medium-sized|NA
TGTGCCAGCAGTTTAGGGGGACATCAGCCCCAGCATTTT
CASSLGGHQPQHF
>TRBV10-3|TRBJ2-7|NA|NA
TGTGCCATCAGTGAGTCGTGGGGGCGACCCTACGAGCAGTACTTC
CAISESWGRPYEQYF
>TRBV5-6|TRBJ2-4|NA|NA
TGTGCCAGCAGCTTGAGGGGAGCCAAAAACATTCAGTACTTC
CASSLRGAKNIQYF
>TRBV28|TRBJ2-7|many|NA
TGTGCCAGCAGTTTATGCCGGACAACGCCGTTGTACTTC
CASSLCRTTPLYF
>TRBV4-1|TRBJ2-5|many|TRBD2
TGCGCCAGCAGCCAAGTAGCGGGAGGGCAGGAGACCCAGTACTTC
CASSQVAGGQETQYF
>TRBV7-2|TRBJ2-7|medium-sized|NA
TGTGCCAGCAAGACTCCGGGGACACTCTCCTACGAGCAGTACTTC
CASKTPGTLSYEQYF
>TRBV7-2|TRBJ2-7|NA|NA
TGTGCCAGCAGCCTTGGGAGCTTCCAGGGGCAGAAGTACTTC
CASSLGSFQGQKYF
>TRBV4-3|TRBJ2-5|NA|TRBD2
TGCGCCAGCAGCCACGGAGCGGGGGGCGGAGAGACCCAGTACTTC
CASSHGAGGGETQYF
>TRBV15|TRBJ1-3|many|NA
TGTGCCACCAGCGGACAGGGAAACACCATATATTTT
CATSGQGNTIYF
>TRBV30|TRBJ2-2|NA|TRBD1
TGTGCCTGCAATACCCGGGACAGGGGATACACCGGGGAGCTGTTTTTT
CACNTRDRGYTGELFF
>TRBV7-2|TRBJ1-1|once|NA
TGTGCCAGCAGCTTAGCGTGCGGGGGCACTGAAGCTTTCTTT
CASSLACGGTEAFF